The rows below give T cell receptor beta chains drawn from one sample of a study of blood T cell repertoires in COVID-19. The data were produced by immunoSEQ multiplex PCR, yet TCRdb's version contains in-frame clones alone and is incomplete. This table holds roughly 130,000 clones, about four fifths found once. Material for sequencing was PBMCs or T cells enriched from blood (not recorded which). These receptors all stem from a man aged 45-65 years who had recovered from COVID-19. Each CDR3 is given with its conserved first and last residue. Each record gives: D gene, J gene, clone size, CDR3 length, V gene, CDR3 protein, CDR3 DNA. D genes are given only for firm matches. Only some rows state a clone size, as once, few, many or a class for expanded clones.

TRBD1 TRBJ1-4 NA 14 TRBV5-1 CASSLGGIGEKLFF TGCGCCAGCAGCTTAGGGGGCATCGGTGAAAAACTGTTTTTT
TRBD1 TRBJ1-2 NA 13 TRBV27 CASSPGGNYGYTF TGTGCCAGCAGCCCAGGGGGCAACTATGGCTACACCTTC
NA TRBJ2-1 NA 15 TRBV6-2/TRBV6-3 CASSYPGGAYNEQFF TGTGCCAGCAGTTACCCCGGTGGAGCCTACAATGAGCAGTTCTTC
NA TRBJ2-3 NA 16 TRBV7-9 CASTPRGGGGTDTQYF TGTGCCAGCACCCCGAGGGGGGGAGGAGGCACAGATACGCAGTATTTT
NA TRBJ1-6 NA 13 TRBV5-1 CASSLNRVSPLHF TGCGCCAGCAGCTTAAACAGGGTTTCACCCCTCCACTTT
TRBD1 TRBJ1-2 NA 16 TRBV15 CATSRESVRTGYGYTF TGTGCCACCAGCAGAGAATCAGTAAGGACAGGCTATGGCTACACCTTC
NA TRBJ1-1 NA 12 TRBV12-3/TRBV12-4 CASSILRRKAFF TGTGCCAGCAGCATCCTAAGGAGGAAAGCTTTCTTT
NA TRBJ2-2 once 13 TRBV29-1 CSVAPTNTGELFF TGCAGCGTTGCCCCTACGAACACCGGGGAGCTGTTTTTT
TRBD1 TRBJ1-6 NA 17 TRBV2 CASSARDRSSYNSPLHF TGTGCCAGCAGTGCCAGGGACAGGAGCTCCTATAATTCACCCCTCCACTTT
TRBD1 TRBJ2-1 NA 15 TRBV6-6 CASRRGTGLGNEQFF TGTGCCAGCAGAAGGGGGACAGGCTTGGGAAATGAGCAGTTCTTC
TRBD2 TRBJ2-7 few 15 TRBV7-3 CASSFASGGSYEQYF TGTGCCAGCAGCTTCGCTAGCGGGGGCTCCTACGAGCAGTACTTC
NA TRBJ1-4 NA 15 TRBV6-1 CASSEFGGANEKLFF TGTGCCAGCAGTGAATTCGGGGGGGCTAATGAAAAACTGTTTTTT
NA TRBJ1-5 NA 13 TRBV4-1 CASSQVMSQPQHF TGCGCCAGCAGCCAAGTGATGAGTCAGCCCCAGCATTTT
NA TRBJ1-2 NA 15 TRBV4-3 CASSPSTGINYGYTF TGCGCCAGCAGCCCCTCAACAGGGATTAACTATGGCTACACCTTC
TRBD2 TRBJ2-2 NA 15 TRBV2 CASTGTRGNTGELFF TGTGCCAGCACCGGGACTAGGGGGAACACCGGGGAGCTGTTTTTT
NA TRBJ2-2 NA 16 TRBV6-2/TRBV6-3 CASSYGLNEDTGELFF TGTGCCAGCAGTTACGGCCTAAACGAGGACACCGGGGAGCTGTTTTTT
NA TRBJ2-1 few 15 TRBV18 CASSPPDFALDEQFF TGTGCCAGCTCTCCACCTGATTTCGCCTTAGATGAGCAGTTCTTC
NA TRBJ1-2 NA 13 TRBV6-5 CASTPRDARGYTF TGTGCCAGCACCCCCCGTGACGCGCGGGGCTACACCTTC
NA TRBJ2-5 NA 13 TRBV29-1 CSVRFGGRETQYF NA
TRBD1 TRBJ1-2 NA 18 TRBV28 CASNSGAAGQGWNYGYTF TGTGCCAGCAACTCCGGGGCCGCGGGACAGGGGTGGAACTATGGCTACACCTTC
TRBD1 TRBJ1-5 NA 16 TRBV19 CASDKSGQGGGQPQHF TGTGCCAGTGATAAAAGTGGACAGGGCGGAGGTCAGCCCCAGCATTTT
TRBD1 TRBJ2-5 NA 19 TRBV7-8 CASSLMGLGRDRESETQYF TGTGCCAGCAGCTTAATGGGTTTGGGCCGGGACAGGGAGTCGGAGACCCAGTACTTC
NA TRBJ1-4 NA 12 TRBV29-1 CSMTGDNEKLFF TGCAGCATGACAGGTGATAATGAAAAACTGTTTTTT
NA TRBJ2-3 NA 15 TRBV4-2 CASSQVKGNTDTQYF TGTGCCAGCAGCCAAGTCAAGGGGAACACAGATACGCAGTATTTT
NA TRBJ1-3 NA 16 TRBV5-1 CASSLSGDSIGNTIYF TGCGCCAGCAGCTTGTCAGGTGACAGTATTGGAAACACCATATATTTT
NA TRBJ2-7 once 14 TRBV5-5 CASSLASRPGEQYF TGTGCCAGCAGCTTGGCGTCCAGGCCTGGCGAGCAGTACTTC
TRBD1 TRBJ1-2 few 13 TRBV7-8 CASSSQDRARYTF TGTGCCAGCAGCTCACAGGACAGGGCGCGCTACACCTTC
NA TRBJ1-1 NA 16 TRBV30 CAWSVFGGQGDTEAFF TGTGCCTGGAGTGTTTTCGGGGGGCAAGGGGACACTGAAGCTTTCTTT
TRBD2 TRBJ2-1 many 16 TRBV6-5 CASSYSGSGGDNEQFF TGTGCCAGCAGTTACAGCGGCAGCGGGGGGGACAATGAGCAGTTCTTC
NA TRBJ2-5 NA 14 TRBV7-9 CASARSGNSETQYF TGTGCCAGCGCCCGTTCAGGGAACTCGGAGACCCAGTACTTC
NA TRBJ1-5 NA 17 TRBV5-3 CARSSGTPGPVNQPQHF TGTGCCAGAAGCTCCGGGACACCCGGCCCCGTCAATCAGCCCCAGCATTTT
NA TRBJ1-2 NA 14 TRBV28 CASSLRSAGAGYTF TGTGCCAGCAGTTTAAGGTCGGCAGGGGCTGGCTACACCTTC
TRBD2 TRBJ2-1 NA 14 TRBV10-1 CASSGLAGGNEQFF TGCGCCAGCAGTGGGCTAGCGGGCGGGAATGAGCAGTTCTTC
TRBD1 TRBJ1-1 NA 13 TRBV3-1/TRBV3-2 CASSQDRGLEAFF TGTGCCAGCAGCCAAGACAGGGGGCTGGAAGCTTTCTTT
NA TRBJ1-1 NA 16 TRBV5-1 CASSIEPGLMNTEAFF TGCGCCAGCAGCATAGAACCGGGACTTATGAACACTGAAGCTTTCTTT
TRBD2 TRBJ2-7 NA 16 TRBV7-3 CASSLFAGDQLYEQYF TGTGCCAGCAGCTTATTTGCGGGAGATCAACTCTACGAGCAGTACTTC
TRBD2 TRBJ2-1 NA 20 TRBV6-2/TRBV6-3 CASSYSTSGDLRNSYNEQFF TGTGCCAGCAGTTACAGCACTAGCGGGGACCTCCGCAACTCCTACAATGAGCAGTTCTTC
TRBD1 TRBJ1-1 NA 14 TRBV7-2 CASSSGGWNTEAFF TGTGCCAGCAGTTCAGGGGGATGGAACACTGAAGCTTTCTTT
NA TRBJ2-5 NA 12 TRBV7-8 CASSPYLETQYF TGTGCCAGCAGCCCTTATTTAGAGACCCAGTACTTC
TRBD1 TRBJ1-2 once 16 TRBV15 CATSRGRGQGTGGYTF TGTGCCACCAGCAGAGGGAGGGGACAGGGCACGGGGGGCTACACCTTC
TRBD2 TRBJ2-5 NA 15 TRBV24-1 CATSEPGLALETQYF TGTGCCACCAGTGAGCCGGGACTAGCTCTCGAGACCCAGTACTTC